This record looks at one T cell receptor (beta chain) sequence and its context. Its antigen is currently unknown. These data come from a study of CD8 T cells in ankylosing spondylitis. Making the TCR beta libraries involved quantitative 5'-RACE with molecular barcodes. TCRdb reanalysed the 5' RACE reads using MiXCR and keeps one entry per CDR3 protein. The table has 400,000 to 450,000 distinct CDR3 sequences, 15% to 20% seen once; the top ten hold around 0.92%. Between the trimmed V and J ends, which lost 5 bases and 3 bases, there was a span of 10 bases. This CDR3 region has 13 residues. CDR1 is LGHNA, CDR2 YSLEER, per germline. Study results and caveats: Prior literature has documented some motif variants in synovial fluid and blood from reactive arthritis. Several highly homologous variants formed a TCR beta motif that appeared characteristic of ankylosing spondylitis blood.

The rearrangement links TRBV4-3 to TRBJ1-1; unclear D gene. The clonotype originates from a male donor with ankylosing spondylitis. The sequencing input was blood, either unsorted or a sorted T cell fraction (not recorded which). The CDR3 loop is CASSKRRDTEAFF. The CDR3 coding sequence is TGCGCCAGCAGCAAAAGACGGGACACTGAAGCTTTCTTT.